This TCR beta chain was recovered during a study of cytomegalovirus exposure and HLA in healthy donors. Turning to the study itself: An analysis done earlier identified 117 million unique TCR beta sequences from about 179 million T cells. Study-wide results and limits: In a later analysis, V- and J-gene trimming of beta chains associated with a DCLRE1C missense variant, replicated independently. Rare sequences made up most TCRs, while some public TCRs were found in many donors.

Note on this clone: The antigen is unknown.

Germline V gene data show CDR1 as SGHNT and CDR2 as YENEEA. Trimming took 5 bases from V and 5 from J, leaving 8 bases between them. This CDR3 comprises 12 residues. PCR used 60 Vbeta primers and 13 Jbeta primers. As handled by the study authors: Later analysis identified tens of millions of unique TCR beta chains, 8.5 million to 13 million shared. TCRdb keeps only in-frame clones here, not all; method: immunoSEQ multiplex PCR. V and J calls and clone size come straight from that table; D and trimming were deduced from the DNA. The sample lists some 100,000 clones, around 75% occurring once. The sequencing sample was made of PBMCs. The sequence was collected from a male donor in good health and CMV-seropositive. The rearrangement joins TRBV11-3 to TRBJ2-3; no clear D. The CDR3 DNA reads as TGTGCCAGCAGCCCCCCGGGAGATACGCAGTATTTT. Its translation is CASSPPGDTQYF.